This TCR beta chain was sequenced in a study of blood T cell repertoires in COVID-19. The CDR3 consists of 15 residues. After removal of 0 bases from V and 2 bases from J, the junction contained 1 base not matched to a gene. CDR1 is SGHRS and CDR2 is YFSETQ in the germline V gene. Under the authors' procedure: Reference gene primer amplification in the assay estimated nucleated cell counts. Here immunoSEQ multiplex PCR was the method, and the copy in TCRdb shows in-frame clones only, minus some. V, J and clone size were drawn from that table, and D and trimming were deduced from the DNA. This table holds fewer than 200,000 clones, 84% found once. This clone has more than one count but fewer than ten. The participants were between roughly 18 and 89 years old and came from under 25 US areas.

The V gene is TRBV5-1, the J gene TRBJ2-3, with 9 nucleotides matching TRBD1. The sequenced sample consisted of PBMCs or T cells enriched from blood (not recorded which). The sequence was obtained from a man aged 50 or older who had recovered from COVID-19. The CDR3 nucleotides read TGCGCCAGCAGCTTGGGGGACAGGGCCACAGATACGCAGTATTTT. Translated, it gives CASSLGDRATDTQYF.